In its sample, the clone carrying this TCR beta chain was seen a few times. Its antigen is unknown. With V trimmed by 2 bases and J by 8 bases, 10 bases remained unmatched. The CDR3 consists of 16 residues. Germline values: CDR1 KGHSH, CDR2 LQKENI. The source of the sample is a study of CD8 T cells in ankylosing spondylitis. Study-level results: Disease-linked clones, CD8+, were relatively rare in peripheral blood. Ankylosing spondylitis blood seemed to carry a telltale TCR beta motif made of eight highly homologous variants. Previously reported in reactive arthritis synovial fluid and blood were some of the motif variants. Significant enrichment of disease-linked clones was reportedly seen in matched ankylosing spondylitis synovial fluid.

The authors made TCR beta libraries by quantitative 5'-RACE with molecular barcodes. TCRdb processed the 5' RACE reads anew with MiXCR; each CDR3 protein has one entry. The sample carries around 440,000 distinct CDR3 sequences, approximately 17% recorded once. The sequenced sample was blood, either unsorted or a sorted T cell fraction (not recorded which). The J gene is TRBJ2-1, the V gene TRBV18; the match to TRBD2 covers 9 bases. The origin of this receptor is a male donor with ankylosing spondylitis. DNA for the CDR3: TGTGCCAGCTCACCAATTCAGCTAGCGGGAACCGATGAGCAGTTCTTC. Translated, it gives CASSPIQLAGTDEQFF.